This TCR beta chain was captured by sequencing in a study of T cell responses to AZD1222 COVID-19 vaccine (dated by TCRdb to 2020 to 2023). For context, the study as a whole: AZD1222 recipients whose second dose came at about 4 weeks and those whose second dose came at about 12 weeks were combined into one group, since spike-specific TCR depth and breadth did not differ between the two schedules. A total of approximately 240 trial participants underwent TCR sequencing, of whom some 210 received two doses of AZD1222 and some 26 received two doses of the MenACWY control vaccine. Enrollment into the trials was organized by age into subgroups of 18-55, 56-69 and 70-plus years, and those subgroups contained roughly 150, 30 and 60 TCR-sequenced participants, respectively.

According to the study, the label for this sample's time point signals: baseline before first vaccination. Vaccinee samples came from UK trials COV001 and COV002, including a single-blind randomized controlled phase 2/3 trial of AZD1222 (ChAdOx1 nCoV-19) in healthy adults. For TCRbeta chain sequencing, PBMC samples were collected from trial participants at day 0 and at day 28 after the second dose. The CDR3 regions of human TCRbeta chains were subjected to immunosequencing. For the original study's pipeline: Repertoire TCRs were matched against a reference library of SARS-CoV-2-specific TCRs generated with the MIRA antigen-specificity platform. Breadth was defined as the fraction of unique TCRs that were SARS-CoV-2-associated. Depth was defined as the fraction of total T cells that were SARS-CoV-2-associated. Each spike-specific TCR was assigned to its reactive spike region and to a CD4 or CD8 class using the MIRA data. Log10-transformed breadth and depth values were compared by one-way ANOVA with Sidak's multiple comparisons tests. TCRdb re-hosts the immuneACCESS table, in-frame sequences only. Its copies lack some clones; in the studies checked, an unresolved V gene accounts for under half of them, and the cause for the rest is not known. The V and J calls and the clone size are those of that table, but D and trimming were determined from the DNA. The sample data list about 96,000 clones, and 85% to 90% of these were observed just once. The ten largest clones capture 26% of the sample.

From its cysteine to its phenylalanine, the CDR3 spans 16 amino acids. Only the CDR3 portion is preserved as DNA: 48 bases, with reading frame beginning at the first base. V was cut back by 3 bases and J by 3 bases, leaving a gap of 15 bases between them. Sequences MDHEN (CDR1) and SYDVKM (CDR2) are obtained from the germline V gene. Paper-wide results and their limitations: After two AZD1222 doses, both the breadth and the depth of spike-specific TCRs were significantly higher than at day 0 and than in MenACWY recipients. Because no day 14 peak-response samples were available, repertoires were characterized only after the peak T cell response. Conclusions about previously exposed vaccinees were limited because only 6 or 7 AZD1222 recipients were SARS-CoV-2 seropositive at baseline. Reportedly, almost half of the unique spike-specific TCRs recognized epitopes lying outside the regions that are mutated in the B.1.351 and B.1.1.7 variants. The whole spike protein was spanned by vaccine-associated CD4 TCRs, and dominant responses were seen in regions 160-218 and 743-854. In the small 56-69-year group, the increase in depth fell short of significance, most likely because of low power. Most participants were white British and females outnumbered males, and the authors suggested that clonal diversity may have been underestimated.

This clone occurred once. Its antigen is not yet known. No base-level quality is on record; no much larger clone is a single base apart. The receptor was isolated from an adult in good health. The chain couples TRBV28 to TRBJ2-1; no confident D gene assignment can be made. The sample consisted of peripheral blood, taken on day 0 of AZD1222 vaccination. The CDR3 here reads CASSFSAWQFYNEQFF. The base sequence is TGTGCCAGCAGTTTTAGTGCTTGGCAGTTCTACAATGAGCAGTTCTTC. The CDR3 plus the reference TRBV28 and TRBJ2-1 genes for the other parts give the full variable domain: DVKVTQSSRYLVKRTGEKVFLECVQDMDHENMFWYRQDPGLGLRLIYFSYDVKMKEKGDIPEGYSVSREKKERFSLILESASTNQTSMYLCASSFSAWQFYNEQFFGPGTRLTVL.